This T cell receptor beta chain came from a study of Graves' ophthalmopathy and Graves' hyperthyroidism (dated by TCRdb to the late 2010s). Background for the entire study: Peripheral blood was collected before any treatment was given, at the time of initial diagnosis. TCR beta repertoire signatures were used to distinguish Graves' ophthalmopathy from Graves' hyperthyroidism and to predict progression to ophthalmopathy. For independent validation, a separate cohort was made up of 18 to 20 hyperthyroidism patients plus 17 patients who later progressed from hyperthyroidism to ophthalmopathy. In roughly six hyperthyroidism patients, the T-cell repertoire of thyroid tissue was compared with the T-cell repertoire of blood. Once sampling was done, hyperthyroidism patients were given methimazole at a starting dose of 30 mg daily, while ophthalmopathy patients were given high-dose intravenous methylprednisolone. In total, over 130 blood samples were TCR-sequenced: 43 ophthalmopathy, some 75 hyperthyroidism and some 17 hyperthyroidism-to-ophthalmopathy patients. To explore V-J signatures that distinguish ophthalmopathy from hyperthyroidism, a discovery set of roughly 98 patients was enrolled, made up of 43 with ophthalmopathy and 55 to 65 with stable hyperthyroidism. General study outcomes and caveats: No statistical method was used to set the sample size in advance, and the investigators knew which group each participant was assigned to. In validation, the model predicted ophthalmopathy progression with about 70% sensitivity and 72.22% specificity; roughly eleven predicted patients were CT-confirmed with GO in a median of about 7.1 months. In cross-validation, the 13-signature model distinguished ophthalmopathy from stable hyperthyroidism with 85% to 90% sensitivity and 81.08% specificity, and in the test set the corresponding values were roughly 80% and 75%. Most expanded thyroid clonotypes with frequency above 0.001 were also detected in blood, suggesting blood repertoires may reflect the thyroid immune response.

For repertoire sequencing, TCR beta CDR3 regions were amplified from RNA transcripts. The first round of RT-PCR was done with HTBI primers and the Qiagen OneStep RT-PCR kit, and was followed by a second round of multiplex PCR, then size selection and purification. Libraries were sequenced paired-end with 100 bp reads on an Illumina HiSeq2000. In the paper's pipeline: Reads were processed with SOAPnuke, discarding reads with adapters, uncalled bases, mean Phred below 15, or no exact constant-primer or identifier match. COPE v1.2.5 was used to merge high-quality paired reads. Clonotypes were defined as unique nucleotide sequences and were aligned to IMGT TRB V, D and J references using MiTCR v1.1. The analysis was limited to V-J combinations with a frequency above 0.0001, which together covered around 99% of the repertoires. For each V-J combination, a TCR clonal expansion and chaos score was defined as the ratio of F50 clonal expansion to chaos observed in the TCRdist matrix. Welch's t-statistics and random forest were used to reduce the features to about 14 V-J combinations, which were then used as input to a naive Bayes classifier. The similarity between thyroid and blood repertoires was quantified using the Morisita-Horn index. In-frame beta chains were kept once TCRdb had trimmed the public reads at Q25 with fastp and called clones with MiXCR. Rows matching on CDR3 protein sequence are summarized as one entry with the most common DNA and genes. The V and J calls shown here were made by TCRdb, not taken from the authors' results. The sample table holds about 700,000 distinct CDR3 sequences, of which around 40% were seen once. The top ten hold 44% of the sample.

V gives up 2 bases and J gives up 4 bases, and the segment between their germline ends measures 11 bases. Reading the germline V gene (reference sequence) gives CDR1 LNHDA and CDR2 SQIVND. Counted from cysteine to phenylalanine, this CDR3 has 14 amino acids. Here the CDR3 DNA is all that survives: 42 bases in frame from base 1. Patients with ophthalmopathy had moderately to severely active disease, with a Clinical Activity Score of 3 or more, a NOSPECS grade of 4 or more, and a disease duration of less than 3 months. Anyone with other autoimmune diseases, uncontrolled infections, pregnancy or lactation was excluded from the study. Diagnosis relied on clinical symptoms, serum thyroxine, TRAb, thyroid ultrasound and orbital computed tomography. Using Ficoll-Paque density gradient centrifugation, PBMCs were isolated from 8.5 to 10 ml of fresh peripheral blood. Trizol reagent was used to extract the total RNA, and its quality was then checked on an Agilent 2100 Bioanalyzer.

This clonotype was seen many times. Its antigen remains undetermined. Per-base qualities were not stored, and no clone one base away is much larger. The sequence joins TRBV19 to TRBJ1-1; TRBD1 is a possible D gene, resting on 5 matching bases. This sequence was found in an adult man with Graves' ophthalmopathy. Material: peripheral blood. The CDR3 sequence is CASSIRGESTEAFF. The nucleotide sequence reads TGTGCCAGTAGTATACGGGGGGAGAGCACTGAAGCTTTCTTT.